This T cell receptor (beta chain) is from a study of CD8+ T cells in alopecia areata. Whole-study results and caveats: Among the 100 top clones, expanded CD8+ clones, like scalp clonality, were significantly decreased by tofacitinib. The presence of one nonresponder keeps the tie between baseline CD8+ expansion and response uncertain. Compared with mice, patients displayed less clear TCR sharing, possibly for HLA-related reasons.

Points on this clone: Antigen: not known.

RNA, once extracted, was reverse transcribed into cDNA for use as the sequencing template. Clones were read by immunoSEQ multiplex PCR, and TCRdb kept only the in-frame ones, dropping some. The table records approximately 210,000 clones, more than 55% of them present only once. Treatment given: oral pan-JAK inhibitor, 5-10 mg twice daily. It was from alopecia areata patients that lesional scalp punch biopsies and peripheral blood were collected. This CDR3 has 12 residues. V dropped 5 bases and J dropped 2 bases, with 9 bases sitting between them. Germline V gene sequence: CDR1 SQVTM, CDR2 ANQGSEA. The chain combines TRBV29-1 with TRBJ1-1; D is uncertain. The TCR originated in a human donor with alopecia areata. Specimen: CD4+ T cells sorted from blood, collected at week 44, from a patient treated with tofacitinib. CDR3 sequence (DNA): TGCAGCGTTTTGATGGGAAACACTGAAGCTTTCTTT. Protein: CSVLMGNTEAFF.